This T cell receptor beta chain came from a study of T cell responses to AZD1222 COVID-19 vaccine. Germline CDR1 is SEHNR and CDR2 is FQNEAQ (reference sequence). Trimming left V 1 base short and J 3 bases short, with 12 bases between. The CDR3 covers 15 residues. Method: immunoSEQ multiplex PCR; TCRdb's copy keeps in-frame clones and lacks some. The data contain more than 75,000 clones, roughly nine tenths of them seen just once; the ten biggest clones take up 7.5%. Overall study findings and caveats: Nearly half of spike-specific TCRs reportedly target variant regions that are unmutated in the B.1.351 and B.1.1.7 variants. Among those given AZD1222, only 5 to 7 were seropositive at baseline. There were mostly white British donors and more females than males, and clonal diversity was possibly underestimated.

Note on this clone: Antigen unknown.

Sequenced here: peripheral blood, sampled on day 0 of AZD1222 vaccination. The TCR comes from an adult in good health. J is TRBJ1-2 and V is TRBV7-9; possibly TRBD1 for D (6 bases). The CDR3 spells CASSLGTRGDYGYTF. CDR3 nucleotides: TGTGCCAGCAGCTTAGGGACGAGGGGGGACTATGGCTACACCTTC.